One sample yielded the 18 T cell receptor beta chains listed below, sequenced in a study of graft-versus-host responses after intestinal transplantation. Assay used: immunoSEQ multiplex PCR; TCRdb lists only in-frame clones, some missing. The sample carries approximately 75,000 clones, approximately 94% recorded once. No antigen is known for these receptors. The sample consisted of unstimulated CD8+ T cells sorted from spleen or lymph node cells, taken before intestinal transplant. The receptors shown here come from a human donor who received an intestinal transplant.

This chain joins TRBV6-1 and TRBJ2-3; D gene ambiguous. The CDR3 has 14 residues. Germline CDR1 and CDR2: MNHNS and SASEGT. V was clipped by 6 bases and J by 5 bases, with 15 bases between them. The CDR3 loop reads CASRLVFRLDTQYF. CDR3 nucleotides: TGTGCCAGCAGGCTAGTTTTCCGCTTAGATACGCAGTATTTT.

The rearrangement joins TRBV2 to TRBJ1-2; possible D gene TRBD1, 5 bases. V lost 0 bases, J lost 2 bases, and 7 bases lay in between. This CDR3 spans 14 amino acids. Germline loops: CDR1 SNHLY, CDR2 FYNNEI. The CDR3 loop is CASSEAWGNYGYTF. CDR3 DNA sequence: TGTGCCAGCAGTGAAGCGTGGGGGAACTATGGCTACACCTTC.

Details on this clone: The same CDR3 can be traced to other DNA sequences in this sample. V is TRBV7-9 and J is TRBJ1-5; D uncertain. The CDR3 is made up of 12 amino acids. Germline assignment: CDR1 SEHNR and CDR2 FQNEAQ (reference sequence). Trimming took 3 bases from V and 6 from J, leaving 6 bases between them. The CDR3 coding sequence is TGTGCCAGCAGCTTGGGTGGTCAGCCCCAGCATTTT. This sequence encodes CASSLGGQPQHF.

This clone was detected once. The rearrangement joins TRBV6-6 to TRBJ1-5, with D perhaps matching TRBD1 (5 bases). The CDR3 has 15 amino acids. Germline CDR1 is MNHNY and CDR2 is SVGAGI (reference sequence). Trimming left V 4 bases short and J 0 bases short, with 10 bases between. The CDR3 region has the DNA TGTGCCAGCAGTTCGCTTGGGGGTAGCAATCAGCCCCAGCATTTT. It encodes CASSSLGGSNQPQHF.

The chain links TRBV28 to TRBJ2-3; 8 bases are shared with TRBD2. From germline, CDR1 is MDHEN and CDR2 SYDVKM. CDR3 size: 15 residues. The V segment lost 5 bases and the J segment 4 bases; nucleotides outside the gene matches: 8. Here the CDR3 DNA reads TGTGCCAGCAGTCCTCCGGGACTAGACGCAGATACGCAGTATTTT. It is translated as CASSPPGLDADTQYF. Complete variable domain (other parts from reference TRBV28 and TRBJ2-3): DVKVTQSSRYLVKRTGEKVFLECVQDMDHENMFWYRQDPGLGLRLIYFSYDVKMKEKGDIPEGYSVSREKKERFSLILESASTNQTSMYLCASSPPGLDADTQYFGPGTRLTVL.

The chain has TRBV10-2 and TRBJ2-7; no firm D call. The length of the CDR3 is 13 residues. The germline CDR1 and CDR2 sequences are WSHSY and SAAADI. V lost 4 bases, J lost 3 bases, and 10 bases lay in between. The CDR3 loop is CASSVPGYYEQYF. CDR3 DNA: TGCGCCAGCAGTGTACCTGGGTACTACGAGCAGTACTTC.

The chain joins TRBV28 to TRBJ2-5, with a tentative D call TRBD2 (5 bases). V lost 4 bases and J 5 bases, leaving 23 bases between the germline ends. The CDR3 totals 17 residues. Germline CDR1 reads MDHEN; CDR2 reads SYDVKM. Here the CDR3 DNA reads TGTGCCAGCAGTTCCCCCCCCGGCGTTAGCGAGCGGGAGACCCAGTACTTC. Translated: CASSSPPGVSERETQYF.

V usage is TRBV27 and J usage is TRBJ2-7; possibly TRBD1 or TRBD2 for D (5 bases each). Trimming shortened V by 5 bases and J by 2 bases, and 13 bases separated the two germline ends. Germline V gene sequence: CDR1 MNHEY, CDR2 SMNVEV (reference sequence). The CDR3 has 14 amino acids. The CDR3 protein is CASSPGRSPYEQYF. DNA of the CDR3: TGTGCCAGCAGTCCGGGACGGTCCCCCTACGAGCAGTACTTC.

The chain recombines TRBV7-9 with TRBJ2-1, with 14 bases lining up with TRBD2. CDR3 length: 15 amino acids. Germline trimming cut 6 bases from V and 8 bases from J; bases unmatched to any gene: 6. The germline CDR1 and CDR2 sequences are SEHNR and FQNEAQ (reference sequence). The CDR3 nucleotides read TGTGCCAGCAGTCCGGGGACTAGCGGGAGCGATGAGCAGTTCTTC. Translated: CASSPGTSGSDEQFF.

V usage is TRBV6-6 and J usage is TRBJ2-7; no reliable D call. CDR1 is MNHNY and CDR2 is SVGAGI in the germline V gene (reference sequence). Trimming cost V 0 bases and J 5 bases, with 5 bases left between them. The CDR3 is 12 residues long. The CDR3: CASSYSVDEQYF. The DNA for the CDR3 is TGTGCCAGCAGTTACTCGGTCGACGAGCAGTACTTC.

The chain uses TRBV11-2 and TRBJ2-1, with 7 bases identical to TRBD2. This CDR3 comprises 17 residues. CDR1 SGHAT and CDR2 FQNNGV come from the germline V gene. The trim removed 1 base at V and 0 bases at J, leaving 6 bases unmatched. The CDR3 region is CASSLVASGISYNEQFF. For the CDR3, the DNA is TGTGCCAGCAGCTTAGTGGCTAGCGGAATCTCCTACAATGAGCAGTTCTTC.

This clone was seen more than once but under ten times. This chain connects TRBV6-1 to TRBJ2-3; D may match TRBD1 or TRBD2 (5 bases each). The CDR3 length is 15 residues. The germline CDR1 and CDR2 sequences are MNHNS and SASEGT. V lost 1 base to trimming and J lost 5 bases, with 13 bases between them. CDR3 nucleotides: TGTGCCAGCAGTGAAGGTACACCTGGGGGAGATACGCAGTATTTT. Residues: CASSEGTPGGDTQYF.

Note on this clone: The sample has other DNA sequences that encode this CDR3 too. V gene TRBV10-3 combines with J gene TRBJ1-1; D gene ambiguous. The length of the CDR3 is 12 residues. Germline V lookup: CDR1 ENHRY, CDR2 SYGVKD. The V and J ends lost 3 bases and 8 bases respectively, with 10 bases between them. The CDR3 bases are TGTGCCATCAGTGATGGCGGCCTCGAAGCTTTCTTT. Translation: CAISDGGLEAFF.

CDR3 residues: CASSLRQVATNEKLFF. For the CDR3, the DNA is TGTGCCAGCAGCCTTCGACAGGTTGCAACTAATGAAAAACTGTTTTTT. The V call is TRBV7-9, the J call TRBJ1-4, with D possibly TRBD1 on 6 matching bases. Looked up from germline, CDR1 is SEHNR and CDR2 is FQNEAQ (reference sequence). The CDR3 contains 16 residues. The V and J ends lost 5 bases and 0 bases respectively, with 13 bases between them.

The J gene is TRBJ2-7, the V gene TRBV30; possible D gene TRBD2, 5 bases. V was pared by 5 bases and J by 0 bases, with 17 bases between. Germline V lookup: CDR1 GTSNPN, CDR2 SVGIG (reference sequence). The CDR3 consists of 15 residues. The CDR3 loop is CAWRDVGEPSYEQYF. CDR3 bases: TGTGCCTGGCGAGACGTGGGAGAACCCTCCTACGAGCAGTACTTC.

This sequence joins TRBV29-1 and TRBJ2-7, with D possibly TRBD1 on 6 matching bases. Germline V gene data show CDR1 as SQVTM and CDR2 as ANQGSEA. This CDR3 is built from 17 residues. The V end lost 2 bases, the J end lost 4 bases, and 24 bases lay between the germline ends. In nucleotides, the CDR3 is TGCAGCGTTGAATCTACCAGTCCCAGGGGTCAACAATACGAGCAGTACTTC. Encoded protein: CSVESTSPRGQQYEQYF.

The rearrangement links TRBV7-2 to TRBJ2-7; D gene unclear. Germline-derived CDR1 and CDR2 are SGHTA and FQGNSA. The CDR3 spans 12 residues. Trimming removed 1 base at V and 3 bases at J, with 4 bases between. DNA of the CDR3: TGTGCCAGCAGCTTAGGGGTCTACGAGCAGTACTTC. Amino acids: CASSLGVYEQYF.

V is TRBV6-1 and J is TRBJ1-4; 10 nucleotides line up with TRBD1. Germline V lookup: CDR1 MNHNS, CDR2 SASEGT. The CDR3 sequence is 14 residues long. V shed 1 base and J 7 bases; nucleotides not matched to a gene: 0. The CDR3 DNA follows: TGTGCCAGCAGTGAAGGACAGGGGGCTGAAAAACTGTTTTTT. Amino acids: CASSEGQGAEKLFF.